The clone carrying this T cell receptor beta chain was counted only a few times. What it recognizes is unknown. The CDR3 covers 13 residues. Trimming shortened V by 3 bases and J by 4 bases, and 8 bases separated the two germline ends. Germline lookup yields CDR1 SGHDN and CDR2 FVKESK. The source of the sample is a study of T-cell reconstitution after alpha-beta-depleted transplantation in children. Points from the study as a whole: In some patients, recipient T cells and intrathymic progenitors surviving conditioning explained high day-60 diversity. The study reportedly traced alpha-beta T cells about two months after transplant to several hundred expanded graft clones. T-cell counts and diversity at one year following transplant were attributed mainly to newly produced T cells.

A library of TCRbeta sequences, prepared with unique molecular identifiers, was generated. TCRdb ran MiXCR on the PCR reads and lists one entry per CDR3 protein. This sample has over 200,000 distinct CDR3 sequences, with approximately 15% found just once. The material was PBMCs, mostly from graft donor cells, obtained 360 days after TCRalphabeta/CD19-depleted stem cell transplant. The origin of this receptor is a male patient between 2 and 10 years old who had a stem cell transplant for acute lymphoblastic leukemia, so the T cells may come from the graft donor. This chain joins TRBV14 and TRBJ2-3, with D hard to call. The CDR3 sequence is CASSQERSDTQYF. CDR3 sequence (DNA): TGTGCCAGCAGCCAGGAGAGGTCAGATACGCAGTATTTT. The whole variable domain, remainder taken from reference TRBV14 and TRBJ2-3, is EAGVTQFPSHSVIEKGQTVTLRCDPISGHDNLYWYRRVMGKEIKFLLHFVKESKQDESGMPNNRFLAERTGGTYSTLKVQPAELEDSGVYFCASSQERSDTQYFGPGTRLTVL.